This T cell receptor (beta chain) was sequenced during a study of T cells in Graves' hyperthyroidism and ophthalmopathy (dated by TCRdb to the late 2010s). Turning to the overall study: Peripheral blood was sampled at the time of initial diagnosis, prior to any treatment. To identify distinguishing TCR V-J signatures, a discovery cohort of 100 or so patients was used, comprising fewer than 45 with Graves' ophthalmopathy and 57 with stable Graves' hyperthyroidism. Prospective prediction of ophthalmopathy was tested in an independent validation cohort of 18 hyperthyroidism patients and 15 to 17 patients who later progressed to ophthalmopathy. The 95 to 100 discovery patients were randomly split 7:3 into training and test sets. In about six Graves' hyperthyroidism patients, the study also compared T-cell repertoires from thyroid tissue with T-cell repertoires from blood. After sampling, hyperthyroidism patients received methimazole starting at 30 mg daily, and ophthalmopathy patients received high-dose intravenous methylprednisolone. TCR Vbeta CDR3 sequencing of some 140 peripheral blood samples (under 45 ophthalmopathy, approximately 80 hyperthyroidism and roughly 17 progressor patients) is reported in the paper.

The TCR beta CDR3 regions were amplified from RNA transcripts. A first-round RT-PCR of the TCR CDR3 used the HTBI primer set with the Qiagen OneStep RT-PCR kit. Libraries were constructed in a second round of multiplex PCR, after which size selection and purification were performed. Paired-end sequencing of the libraries was performed with 100 bp reads on an Illumina HiSeq2000. Per the source publication's procedure: SOAPnuke was used to process the raw data, removing reads that contained adapters or uncalled bases, had a mean Phred below 15, or lacked an exact match to the constant primer or identifier. COPE v1.2.5 was used to merge high-quality paired reads, and clonotypes were defined as unique nucleotide sequences. MiTCR v1.1 was used to align clonotypes to the IMGT TRBV, TRBD and TRBJ reference segments. Only V-J combinations with frequency above 0.0001, covering 99% to 99.2% of repertoires, were analysed. The TCS score was defined as the ratio of F50 (clonal expansion) to E x V (chaos), calculated using BLOSUM62-based TCRdist between CDR3 peptides within each V-J. Welch's t-statistics and random forest reduced roughly 500 V-J features to fewer than 15, which were used in a naive Bayes classifier (R e1071). Using fastp trimming at Q25 and MiXCR clonotype assembly, TCRdb reanalyzed the public sequencing data and kept in-frame beta chains. Under each unique CDR3 protein, matching rows form one entry showing the most common genes and DNA. The V and J calls shown here were made by TCRdb, not taken from the authors' results. Within this sample are under 350,000 distinct CDR3 sequences, with about 20% of them counted one time only. The biggest ten clones account for approximately 54% of the sample.

What the study reported, not specific to this receptor: Most expanded thyroid clonotypes (frequency above 0.001) were also detected in blood, suggesting blood repertoires may reflect thyroid immune responses. Sample size was not statistically predetermined, and investigators were not blinded to group allocation. During validation, the model predicted progression to ophthalmopathy a median of approximately 7 months ahead of onset, with approximately 71% sensitivity and 72% to 85% specificity. In cross-validation, a model built on a 13 V-J signature told ophthalmopathy apart from stable hyperthyroidism with just under 90% sensitivity and 81% to 82% specificity, and in testing the same model reached 80%/75%.

Stable Graves' hyperthyroidism was defined as no progression to ophthalmopathy during 18 months of follow-up. The hyperthyroidism patients were between 18 and 65 years old and newly diagnosed, with a disease duration of less than 2 months. The study excluded patients with uncontrolled infections, other autoimmune diseases, pregnancy or lactation. Clinical symptoms, serum thyroxine and TRAb, thyroid ultrasound, and orbital computed tomography formed the basis for the diagnoses. Ficoll-Paque density gradient centrifugation was used to isolate PBMCs from about 10 ml of fresh peripheral blood. Total RNA was extracted with Trizol reagent, and quality was checked on an Agilent 2100 Bioanalyzer. A few counts support this clonotype. No cognate antigen has been identified for it. No per-base quality is available; no much larger clone lies one base away. The germline ends are 14 bases apart after V is trimmed by 4 bases and J by 1 base. CDR1 and CDR2 were assigned from the germline V gene as SGDLS and YYNGEE. The cysteine opens and the phenylalanine closes a CDR3 of 16 amino acids. Kept here is only the CDR3 DNA, which spans 48 bases and is read in frame from base 1.

This receptor was taken from a woman aged 50 to 60 with Graves' hyperthyroidism. Material for sequencing was blood. The chain was built from TRBV9 and TRBJ2-2; the D segment could be TRBD1, given 5 matching bases. The CDR3 here reads CASSPTGTRNTGELFF. Here is the DNA: TGTGCCAGCAGCCCCACAGGAACCCGGAACACCGGGGAGCTGTTTTTT.